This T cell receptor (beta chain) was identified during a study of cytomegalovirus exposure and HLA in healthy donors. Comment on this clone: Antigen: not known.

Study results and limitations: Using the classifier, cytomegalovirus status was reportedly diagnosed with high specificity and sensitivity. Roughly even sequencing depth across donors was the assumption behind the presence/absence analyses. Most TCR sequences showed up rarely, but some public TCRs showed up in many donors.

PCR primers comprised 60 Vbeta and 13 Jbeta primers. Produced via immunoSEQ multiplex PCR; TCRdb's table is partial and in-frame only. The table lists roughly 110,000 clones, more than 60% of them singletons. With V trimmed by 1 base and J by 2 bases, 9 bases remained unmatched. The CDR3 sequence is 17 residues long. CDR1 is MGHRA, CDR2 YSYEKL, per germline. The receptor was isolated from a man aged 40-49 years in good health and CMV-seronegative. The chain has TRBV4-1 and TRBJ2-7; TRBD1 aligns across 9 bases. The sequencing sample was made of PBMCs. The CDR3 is CASSQAGTGNYAYEQYF. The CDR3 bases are TGCGCCAGCAGCCAAGCCGGGACAGGGAACTATGCCTACGAGCAGTACTTC.